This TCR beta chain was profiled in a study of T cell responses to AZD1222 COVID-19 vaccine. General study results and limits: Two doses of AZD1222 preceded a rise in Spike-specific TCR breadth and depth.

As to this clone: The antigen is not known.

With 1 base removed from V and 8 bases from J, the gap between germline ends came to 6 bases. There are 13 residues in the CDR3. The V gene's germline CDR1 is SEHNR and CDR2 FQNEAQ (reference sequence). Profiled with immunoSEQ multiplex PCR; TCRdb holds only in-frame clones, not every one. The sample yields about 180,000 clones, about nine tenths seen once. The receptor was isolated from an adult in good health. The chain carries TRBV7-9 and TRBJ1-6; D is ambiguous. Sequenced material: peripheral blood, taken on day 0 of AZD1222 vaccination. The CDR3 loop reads CASSLDPDSPLHF. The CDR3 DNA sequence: TGTGCCAGCAGCTTAGACCCAGATTCACCCCTCCACTTT.